This paragraph reports one T cell receptor (beta chain). Antigen: not known. Looked up from germline, CDR1 is SGHRS and CDR2 is YFSETQ. V lost 6 bases, J lost 0 bases, and 13 bases lay in between. This CDR3 has 15 amino acids. The sample is drawn from a study of cytomegalovirus exposure and HLA in healthy donors. In the study overall: Across some 400 genotyped donors, more than 75% landed in the Caucasian-associated ancestry cluster.

The study's findings and limits: Later analysis identified several of the most significant clusters that appeared linked to common viral pathogens.

Use of 60 Vbeta and 13 Jbeta primers characterized the PCR. Using immunoSEQ multiplex PCR, the repertoire was profiled, and TCRdb retains in-frame clones only, with some absent. Found here are about 92,000 clones, more than 60% of them singletons; the top ten hold 7.3%. This receptor was obtained from a middle-aged man in good health and CMV-seropositive. Sample: PBMCs. The chain is built from TRBV5-1 and TRBJ2-1, with D possibly TRBD1 on 5 matching bases. CDR3 sequence: CASTGDRSSYNEQFF. CDR3 bases: TGCGCCAGCACCGGAGACAGAAGCTCCTACAATGAGCAGTTCTTC.